A single sample is the source of the 9 T cell receptor beta chains below, sequenced in a study of cytomegalovirus exposure and HLA in healthy donors. PCR employed 60 Vbeta and 13 Jbeta primers. Assay used: immunoSEQ multiplex PCR; TCRdb lists only in-frame clones, some missing. Seen here are some 130,000 clones, roughly three quarters observed once, and the top ten hold about 2.2%. The specimen was PBMCs. The receptors here all came from a young man in good health and CMV-seronegative.

This clone occurred a few times. The chain is built from TRBV4-3 and TRBJ2-7, with 11 bases aligning to TRBD2. This CDR3 is built from 14 residues. Germline V gene data show CDR1 as LGHNA and CDR2 as YSLEER. J lost 7 bases, V lost 4 bases, and 6 bases had no gene match. The CDR3 nucleotides read TGCGCCAGCAGCCTAGCGGGAGGGCCGGGGGAGCAGTACTTC. Translated, it gives CASSLAGGPGEQYF.

The chain is built from TRBV6-1 and TRBJ2-7; TRBD1 matches 7 bases. Germline loops: CDR1 MNHNS, CDR2 SASEGT. Trimming cost V 5 bases and J 6 bases; bases outside gene matches: 4. The CDR3 totals 12 residues. CDR3 sequence reads: CASSPQGVEQYF. The CDR3 bases are TGTGCCAGCAGTCCGCAGGGGGTCGAGCAGTACTTC.

The V gene is TRBV19, the J gene TRBJ2-1, with 10 bases identical to TRBD2. V dropped 6 bases and J dropped 5; count of bases not matched to a gene: 7. The CDR3 has 15 amino acids. Germline V gives CDR1 LNHDA, CDR2 SQIVND (reference sequence). DNA of the CDR3: TGTGCCAGTAGCGCTCTAGCGGGAGCCGACAATGAGCAGTTCTTC. Amino acids: CASSALAGADNEQFF.

This chain uses TRBV2 with TRBJ1-3; D is unclear. V gave up 1 base and J gave up 5 bases, with 12 bases separating them. Germline V gene sequence: CDR1 SNHLY, CDR2 FYNNEI. CDR3 size: 15 residues. The CDR3 loop reads CASSEDIGIRNTIYF. CDR3 bases: TGTGCCAGCAGTGAAGATATCGGGATACGAAACACCATATATTTT.

The chain has TRBV11-1 and TRBJ2-7; 10 nucleotides match TRBD2. Germline lookup yields CDR1 SGHAT and CDR2 FQDESV (reference sequence). Trimming removed 1 base from V and 4 bases from J; junction bases left unmatched: 4. The CDR3 has 15 residues. CDR3 coding DNA: TGTGCCAGCAGCTTAGATGCTAGCGGGAGATACGAGCAGTACTTC. It is translated as CASSLDASGRYEQYF.

The chain combines TRBV27 with TRBJ2-1, with TRBD2 identical over 7 bases. The CDR3 contains 15 residues. Germline loops: CDR1 MNHEY, CDR2 SMNVEV (reference sequence). J gave up 4 bases and V 7 bases, and 10 bases lay outside the gene matches. The CDR3 loop is CASTGEGSLYNEQFF. In nucleotides, the CDR3 is TGTGCCAGCACCGGGGAGGGGTCACTATACAATGAGCAGTTCTTC.

V and J are TRBV9 and TRBJ1-6, with D unresolved. The CDR3 loop spans 16 amino acids. The germline gives CDR1 SGDLS, CDR2 YYNGEE. V lost 3 bases and J lost 8, with 18 bases in between. CDR3 DNA sequence: TGTGCCAGCAGCGCAAGCCGTCTAGAGACGGATTCACCCCTCCACTTT. Translation: CASSASRLETDSPLHF.

This clone occurred once. CDR3 amino acids: CASTFGGYNQPQHF. For the CDR3, the DNA is TGTGCCAGCACCTTCGGGGGGTACAATCAGCCCCAGCATTTT. The chain couples TRBV6-6 to TRBJ1-5; TRBD1 might be the D (5 bases). This CDR3 has 14 residues. Trimming took off 7 bases at V and 3 bases at J, with 13 bases between the two ends. Germline V CDR1 and CDR2: MNHNY, SVGAGI (reference sequence).

The gene calls are TRBV10-1 and TRBJ2-4; TRBD1 might be the D (5 bases). Trimming stripped 3 bases from V and 3 bases from J, with 9 bases between. This CDR3 region has 14 residues. Germline-derived CDR1 and CDR2 are WNHNN and SYGVQD (reference sequence). As DNA, the CDR3 is TGCGCCAGCAGTGATGACAGAGTCAAAAACATTCAGTACTTC. Its translation: CASSDDRVKNIQYF.